Listed below are T cell receptor beta chains from one sample, sequenced in a study of blood T cell repertoires in COVID-19. Repertoires were generated with immunoSEQ multiplex PCR, while TCRdb's copy carries only in-frame clones and drops some. The profile shows 370,000 or so clones, roughly 86% of them singletons. Sequencing input: peripheral blood. All receptors come from a human donor with acute or convalescent COVID-19. The donor label of this sample is uncertain. The CDR3 runs from the conserved cysteine through the conserved F or W. A D gene is named only where the DNA matches it firmly. Not all rows give a size; the values are once, few, many and, for expanded clones, a class.

V	D	size	J	DNA	CDR3
TRBV7-2	-	-	TRBJ1-1	TGTGCCAGCAGCTCTCGGGTAGGGGACACTGAAGCTTTCTTT	CASSSRVGDTEAFF
TRBV7-2	TRBD1	-	TRBJ1-2	TGTGCCAGCAGCTTAGACTCCGGGACAGGGGGCCATGGCTACACCTTC	CASSLDSGTGGHGYTF
TRBV10-3	-	few	TRBJ1-5	TGTGCCATCAGTGCAGGGAGCAATCAGCCCCAGCATTTT	CAISAGSNQPQHF
TRBV7-2	TRBD1	-	TRBJ2-7	TGTGCCAGCAGCGTATCCGGGACAGGCTACGAGCAGTACTTC	CASSVSGTGYEQYF
TRBV11-2	TRBD1	-	TRBJ1-3	TGTGCCAGCAGCTTTCTGACAGGGACTGGAAACACCATATATTTT	CASSFLTGTGNTIYF
TRBV2	TRBD2	-	TRBJ2-3	TGTGCCAGCAGGGGGTTGGCGGGAGGGGGCTATATGAATACGCAGTATTTT	CASRGLAGGGYMNTQYF
TRBV5-6	-	-	TRBJ2-4	TGTGCCAGCAGCTCGCGAGAGGCCAAAAACATTCAGTACTTC	CASSSREAKNIQYF
TRBV2	-	-	TRBJ2-3	TGTGCCGCCCACAGGATTGGTTTGGATACGCAGTATTTT	CAAHRIGLDTQYF
TRBV6-5	-	-	TRBJ1-3	TGTGCCAGCAGTTACGACCGGAGCTCTGGAAACACCATATATTTT	CASSYDRSSGNTIYF
TRBV30	-	-	TRBJ1-1	TGTGCCTGGAGTAGGAGAACTGAAGCTTTCTTT	CAWSRRTEAFF
TRBV13	TRBD2	-	TRBJ2-7	TGTGCCAGCAGCTCCCGTCCCTTACTAGCGGGAGCCTCATACGAGCAGTACTTC	CASSSRPLLAGASYEQYF
TRBV7-9	TRBD2	-	TRBJ2-3	TGTGCCAGCAGCAAGGGGACTAGCGGGGACACAGATACGCAGTATTTT	CASSKGTSGDTDTQYF
TRBV29-1	TRBD2	-	TRBJ2-2	TGCAGCGCTCGACGAGCGGGAGGGTCCGGGGAGCTGTTTTTT	CSARRAGGSGELFF